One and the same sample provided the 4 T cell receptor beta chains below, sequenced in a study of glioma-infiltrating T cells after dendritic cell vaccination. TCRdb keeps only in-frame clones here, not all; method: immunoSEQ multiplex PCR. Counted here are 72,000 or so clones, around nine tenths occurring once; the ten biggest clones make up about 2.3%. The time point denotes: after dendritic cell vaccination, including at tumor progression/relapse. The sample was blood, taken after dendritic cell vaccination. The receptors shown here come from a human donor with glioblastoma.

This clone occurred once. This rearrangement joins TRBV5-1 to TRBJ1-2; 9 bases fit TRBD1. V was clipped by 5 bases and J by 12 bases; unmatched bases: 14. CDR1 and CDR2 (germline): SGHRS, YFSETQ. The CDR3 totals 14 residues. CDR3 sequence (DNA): TGCGCCAGCAGAGACATACAGGGGGCTGGATTCCACACCTTC. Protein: CASRDIQGAGFHTF.

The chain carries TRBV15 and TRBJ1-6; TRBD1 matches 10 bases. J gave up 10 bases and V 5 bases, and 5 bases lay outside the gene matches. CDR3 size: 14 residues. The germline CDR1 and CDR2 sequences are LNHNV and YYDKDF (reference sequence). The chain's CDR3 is CATSVGTGESPLHF. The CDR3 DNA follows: TGTGCCACCAGCGTCGGGACAGGGGAATCACCCCTCCACTTT.

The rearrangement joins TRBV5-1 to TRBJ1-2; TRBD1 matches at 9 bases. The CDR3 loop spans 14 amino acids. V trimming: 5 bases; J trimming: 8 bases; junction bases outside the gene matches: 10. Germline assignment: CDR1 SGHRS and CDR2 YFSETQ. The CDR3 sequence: CASSDSQDRGGYTF. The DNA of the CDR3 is TGCGCCAGCAGTGATAGCCAGGACAGGGGCGGCTACACCTTC.

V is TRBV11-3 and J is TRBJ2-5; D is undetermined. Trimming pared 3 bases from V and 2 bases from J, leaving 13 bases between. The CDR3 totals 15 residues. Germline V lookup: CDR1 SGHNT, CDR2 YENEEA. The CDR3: CASSLTFTEQETQYF. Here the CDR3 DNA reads TGTGCCAGCAGCTTGACCTTTACGGAGCAAGAGACCCAGTACTTC.